These 12 T cell receptor beta chains were all obtained from the same sample, sequenced in a study of blood T cells in healthy people across ages. The authors ran a second PCR of about 6 to 11 cycles using a sample-barcoded 5' primer and a J-beta primer mix. TCRdb re-derived calls from the 5' RACE reads in MiXCR, one entry per CDR3 protein. The data show about 640,000 distinct CDR3 sequences, 58% seen once. The sequenced sample was blood. The receptors shown here come from a man aged 55-75 years in good health.

This clonotype was seen just once. The V call is TRBV12-3 or TRBV12-4, the J call TRBJ2-3; D gene unclear. V lost 4 bases, J lost 2 bases, and 7 bases lay in between. This CDR3 is built from 13 residues. This CDR3 reads CASSSQDTDTQYF. The CDR3 nucleotides are TGTGCCAGCAGTTCCCAGGACACAGATACGCAGTATTTT.

CDR3 protein: CASSLAAAGQETQYF. The CDR3 region has the DNA TGTGCCAGCAGCCTCGCGGCAGCCGGACAAGAGACCCAGTACTTC. The genes are TRBV3-1 and TRBJ2-5; D gene unclear. The CDR3 has 15 residues. V lost 4 bases, J lost 2 bases, and 14 bases lay in between. Germline loops: CDR1 LGHDT, CDR2 YNNKEL (reference sequence).

The gene calls are TRBV18 and TRBJ2-7; D might be TRBD1 or TRBD2, each matching 5 bases. The CDR3 extends over 17 amino acids. V was shortened by 4 bases and J by 1 base, with 20 bases between the two germline ends. The germline V gene encodes CDR1 KGHSH and CDR2 LQKENI. The CDR3 DNA is TGTGCCAGCTCACGAAGCACCGGGGCCCAGCGGTCCTACGAGCAGTACTTC. Its translation: CASSRSTGAQRSYEQYF.

The chain employs TRBV2 and TRBJ2-3, with TRBD1 identical over 7 bases. Per the germline V gene, CDR1 is SNHLY and CDR2 is FYNNEI. Trimming removed 5 bases from V and 6 bases from J; junction bases left unmatched: 5. This CDR3 spans 13 amino acids. The CDR3 nucleotides are TGTGCCAGCAGTACAGGGGCCCGGGATACGCAGTATTTT. Translating it yields CASSTGARDTQYF.

J is TRBJ2-5 and V is TRBV3-1; possibly TRBD1 for D (7 bases). The germline CDR1 and CDR2 sequences are LGHDT and YNNKEL (reference sequence). The CDR3 sequence is 14 residues long. Trimming cost V 0 bases and J 7 bases, with 12 bases left between them. CDR3 nucleotides: TGTGCCAGCAGCCAAGATTGGCAGGGGGGGACCCAGTACTTC. Translated: CASSQDWQGGTQYF.

The chain joins TRBV20-1 to TRBJ2-1; TRBD2 matches at 10 bases. Germline CDR1 and CDR2: DFQATT and SNEGSKA (reference sequence). The CDR3 is 15 residues long. CDR3 in DNA: TGCAGCCGACCAGGGAGCGGGGGGGCTTTAGATGAGCAGTTCTTC. Its protein is CSRPGSGGALDEQFF.

V and J are TRBV20-1 and TRBJ2-4; 8 bases are a match to TRBD1. The DNA end favors TRBJ2-7, so the J call may be wrong. The CDR3 runs 16 residues. The germline V gene encodes CDR1 DFQATT and CDR2 SNEGSKA (reference sequence). The DNA for the CDR3 is TGCAGTGCTAGAGATGCTCTAAGGACAGGGACGCACGAGCAGTACTTC. This encodes CSARDALRTGTHEQYF.

The chain employs TRBV20-1 and TRBJ1-6; tentatively, D is TRBD1 (6 bases). V was clipped by 6 bases and J by 7 bases, with 16 bases between them. This CDR3 comprises 14 residues. Germline assignment: CDR1 DFQATT and CDR2 SNEGSKA (reference sequence). This chain's CDR3 is CSAKAGDTNSPLHF. The CDR3 DNA sequence: TGCAGTGCAAAGGCTGGGGACACGAATTCACCCCTCCACTTT.

This clonotype has just a few counts. The rearrangement links TRBV5-1 to TRBJ2-5; no clear D gene. Trimming removed 4 bases at V and 5 bases at J, with 12 bases between. The CDR3 has 13 amino acids. The germline CDR1 and CDR2 sequences are SGHRS and YFSETQ. The DNA for the CDR3 is TGCGCCAGCAGCCAATCTTTTGCGGAGACCCAGTACTTC. This gives the protein CASSQSFAETQYF.

In DNA form, the CDR3 reads TGCAGCGTTCTCAGTTCCTACGAGCAGTACTTC. Translated, it gives CSVLSSYEQYF. The chain is built from TRBV29-1 and TRBJ2-7; no clear D. Germline CDR1 reads SQVTM; CDR2 reads ANQGSEA. V was pared by 5 bases and J by 1 base, with 6 bases between. The CDR3 totals 11 residues.

This sequence joins TRBV7-9 and TRBJ2-3; the D gene is possibly TRBD1 (5 bases). The CDR3 runs 16 residues. Germline CDR1 is SEHNR and CDR2 is FQNEAQ (reference sequence). V lost 3 bases and J lost 2, with 15 bases in between. The CDR3 sequence: CASSLAQGWDTDTQYF. In nucleotides, the CDR3 is TGTGCCAGCAGCTTGGCGCAGGGTTGGGACACAGATACGCAGTATTTT. The full variable domain, its missing parts supplied by reference TRBV7-9 and TRBJ2-3, is DTGVSQNPRHKITKRGQNVTFRCDPISEHNRLYWYRQTLGQGPEFLTYFQNEAQLEKSRLLSDRFSAERPKGSFSTLEIQRTEQGDSAMYLCASSLAQGWDTDTQYFGPGTRLTVL.

This clonotype was recorded only once. The chain couples TRBV19 to TRBJ1-5, with TRBD1 matching over 10 bases. Trimming cost V 4 bases and J 3 bases; bases outside gene matches: 6. The CDR3 sequence is 16 residues long. Germline-derived CDR1 and CDR2 are LNHDA and SQIVND (reference sequence). The CDR3 sequence is CASSKRTGGINQPQHF. Written as DNA, the CDR3 is TGTGCCAGTAGTAAACGGACAGGGGGAATCAATCAGCCCCAGCATTTT.